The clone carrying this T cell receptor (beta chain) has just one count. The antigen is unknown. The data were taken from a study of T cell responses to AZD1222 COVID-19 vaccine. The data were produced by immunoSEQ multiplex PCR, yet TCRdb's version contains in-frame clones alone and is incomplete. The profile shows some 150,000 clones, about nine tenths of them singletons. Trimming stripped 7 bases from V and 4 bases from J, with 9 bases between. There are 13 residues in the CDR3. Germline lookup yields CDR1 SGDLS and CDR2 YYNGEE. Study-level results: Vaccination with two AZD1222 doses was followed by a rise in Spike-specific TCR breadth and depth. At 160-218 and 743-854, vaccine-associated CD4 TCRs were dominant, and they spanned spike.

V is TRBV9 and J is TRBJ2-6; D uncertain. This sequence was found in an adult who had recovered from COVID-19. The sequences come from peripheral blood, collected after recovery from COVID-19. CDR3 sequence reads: CASSKGGANVLTF. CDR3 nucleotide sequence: TGTGCCAGCTCTAAAGGGGGGGCCAACGTCCTGACTTTC.